This T cell receptor (beta chain) was sequenced for a study of vaccination effects on CD4 cells after COVID-19. The CDR3 contains 16 residues. The junction had 8 bases not matched to a gene; V was cut back by 4 bases and J by 3 bases. Germline values: CDR1 KGHDR, CDR2 SFDVKD. The assay was immunoSEQ multiplex PCR, and TCRdb's table has in-frame clones only and misses some. The table shows just under 45,000 clones, with around 76% occurring only once. Study-wide results and caveats: Clones induced by infection and by vaccine showed marked clonal contraction late after vaccination.

As concerns this clone: What it recognizes is unknown.

ViraFEST used viral peptide pools to expand antigen-specific CD4+ T cells before sequencing. Isolating CD4+ T cells followed approximately 10 days of culture. The healthy vaccine recipients, who had no prior SARS-CoV-2 infection, showed negative nucleocapsid antibodies. About 2.1 million PBMC were placed in each well, which was supplemented with approximately 9.9 IU/ml IL-2 and around 10 ug/ml peptides. On day 3 and again on day 7, half the medium was replaced with IL-2 medium. The TCR comes from a human donor who received a COVID-19 vaccine. The chain couples TRBV24-1 to TRBJ2-3; 8 bases are a match to TRBD1. The sample consisted of CD4+ T cells from PBMCs cultured with SARS-CoV-2 spike peptides, taken before COVID-19 vaccination. This CDR3 is CATSDPGQGGTDTQYF. For the CDR3, the DNA is TGTGCCACCAGTGACCCTGGACAGGGTGGGACAGATACGCAGTATTTT.